The TCR beta chain under discussion was sequenced for a study of T cells after posttransplantation cyclophosphamide. V lost 4 bases to trimming and J lost 4 bases, with 15 bases between them. The CDR3 runs to 15 residues. Germline V gene sequence: CDR1 SGHRS, CDR2 YFSETQ. Cyclophosphamide on days +3 and +4 followed busulfan-fludarabine conditioning and a marrow graft. Regarding this clone: What it binds is unknown.

Clones were sequenced by immunoSEQ multiplex PCR, and TCRdb holds only the in-frame ones, with some missing. The table records tens of thousands of clones, around 91% of them present only once. Points from the study as a whole: Blood and skin or GI T cell repertoires showed limited TRB overlap. Donor CD8+ memory clones often dominated recipient blood repertoires at later times. Recipient CMV seropositivity and CMV reactivation strongly tracked TRB clonality.

The specimen was PBMCs, collected roughly 59 days after allogeneic stem cell transplant with posttransplant cyclophosphamide. The gene calls are TRBV5-1 and TRBJ1-3; no definite D call. The clonotype originates from a male patient aged 55 to 70 who received an allogeneic stem cell transplant from a related donor and was CMV-positive. Some T cells here may be from the graft donor. CDR3 region: CASSKSQGAGNTIYF. CDR3 bases: TGCGCCAGCAGCAAGTCTCAAGGAGCGGGAAACACCATATATTTT.